This record concerns one T cell receptor beta chain sequence. This sample was included in a study of blood T cell repertoires in COVID-19. Study-level information: Spain, Italy and the United States supplied samples that represented acute and convalescent COVID-19. From T cells, B-cell-depleted T cells, or PBMCs came the material, which was cDNA or gDNA.

Germline CDR1 is MGHRA and CDR2 is YSYEKL. The CDR3 totals 16 residues. Trimming took 5 bases from V and 0 from J; bases not matched to a gene: 5. Original methodology: Quantification of nucleated cells was approximated via reference gene primer amplification. Sequenced by immunoSEQ multiplex PCR; TCRdb stores in-frame clones only, minus some. D and trimming come from the DNA, and the V and J calls and clone size come from that table. This table holds more than 150,000 clones, roughly 79% found once. The specimen was peripheral blood. The receptor was isolated from a woman of 80 years or more with COVID-19, enrolled during active disease. The J gene is TRBJ1-2, the V gene TRBV4-1, with 11 bases identical to TRBD1. CDR3 nucleotides: TGCGCCAGCAGCTTAGGACAGGGGGCGACTAACTATGGCTACACCTTC. Translating it yields CASSLGQGATNYGYTF.